This T cell receptor beta chain derives from a study of T cells in Graves' hyperthyroidism and ophthalmopathy. Notes on the study in general: Most thyroid-expanded clonotypes above 0.001 were also found in blood. Stable hyperthyroidism was told apart from ophthalmopathy by a model built on 13 V-J features.

In making diagnoses, clinical symptoms, serum thyroxine and TRAb, thyroid ultrasound and orbital computed tomography were all used. Each 10 ml fresh peripheral blood draw supplied the PBMCs. Germline CDR1 is LNHNV and CDR2 is YYDKDF (reference sequence). V shed 0 bases, J shed 4 bases, and the junction held 12 bases outside the gene matches. This CDR3 region has 18 residues. This clonotype occurred many times. The antigen is undetermined. Amplification of TCR beta CDR3 regions was performed using RNA transcripts as template. The HTBI set primed first-round TCR CDR3 RT-PCR. TCRdb fed the multiplex PCR reads into MiXCR, producing one record per CDR3 protein. The data hold fewer than 350,000 distinct CDR3 sequences, with roughly 15% observed a single time.

This clonotype was sampled from a woman under 40 with Graves' hyperthyroidism that later progressed to Graves' ophthalmopathy. The rearrangement joins TRBV15 to TRBJ2-1, with TRBD2 matching 7 bases. The sequencing sample was made of blood. In DNA form, the CDR3 reads TGTGCCACCAGCAGAGAGCCCGGGGCGGGAGCGCTTTACAATGAGCAGTTCTTC. It codes for CATSREPGAGALYNEQFF.